These T cell receptor beta chains were read from a single sample in a study of post-analysis software for immune sequencing data. TCRdb independently ran MiXCR on the PCR reads; one entry per CDR3 protein. The profile shows hundreds of thousands of distinct CDR3 sequences, about 60% of them singletons. Sequencing input: blood. The receptors were sampled from a girl aged 2-10 years with multiple sclerosis. CDR3s leave out the opening cysteine and the closing phenylalanine or tryptophan. Fields, in order: V gene, clone size, CDR3 length, J gene, CDR3 protein. Size is omitted from some rows. Given values are once, few, many or a class for expanded clones.

V: TRBV25-1; size: -; length: 14; J: TRBJ2-7; CDR3: ASSIRQVRETYEQY
V: TRBV29-1; size: -; length: 10; J: TRBJ2-1; CDR3: SVERGVDEQF
V: TRBV4-2; size: -; length: 11; J: TRBJ2-7; CDR3: ASSQFSPYEQY
V: TRBV7-3; size: few; length: 14; J: TRBJ2-1; CDR3: ASSLGAGGPVDEQF
V: TRBV7-3; size: -; length: 15; J: TRBJ2-1; CDR3: ASSSGTGRTAGNEQF
V: TRBV10-3; size: few; length: 15; J: TRBJ2-1; CDR3: AISVVPSGSYYNEQF
V: TRBV7-2; size: -; length: 15; J: TRBJ2-4; CDR3: ASSPRQGTLAKNIQY
V: TRBV12-3/TRBV12-4; size: -; length: 14; J: TRBJ2-4; CDR3: ASSPTGGAGKNIQY
V: TRBV5-1; size: -; length: 11; J: TRBJ2-1; CDR3: ASSQTGRDEQF
V: TRBV5-5; size: few; length: 11; J: TRBJ2-5; CDR3: ATGSAGPETQY
V: TRBV12-3/TRBV12-4; size: -; length: 13; J: TRBJ2-7; CDR3: ASSLWPAGGGEQY
V: TRBV6-5; size: -; length: 12; J: TRBJ2-1; CDR3: ASSHGQGLNEQF
V: TRBV7-2; size: -; length: 13; J: TRBJ2-3; CDR3: ASSFSGGGTDTQY
V: TRBV2; size: -; length: 13; J: TRBJ2-1; CDR3: ASSEGGVLFDEQF
V: TRBV7-3; size: -; length: 17; J: TRBJ2-1; CDR3: ASSLTGVREASSYNEQF
V: TRBV12-5; size: few; length: 18; J: TRBJ1-5; CDR3: ASGLVLGRGSTYSNQPQH
V: TRBV10-3; size: once; length: 10; J: -; CDR3: AISESYNEQY
V: TRBV29-1; size: -; length: 14; J: TRBJ2-1; CDR3: SVAQVGAGGPNEQF
V: TRBV30; size: once; length: 13; J: TRBJ1-4; CDR3: AWSLDLGGAEKLF
V: TRBV28; size: few; length: 11; J: -; CDR3: ASSPSGGGEQY
V: TRBV3-1; size: -; length: 19; J: TRBJ2-1; CDR3: ASSQGVPSGRKIDRRNEQF